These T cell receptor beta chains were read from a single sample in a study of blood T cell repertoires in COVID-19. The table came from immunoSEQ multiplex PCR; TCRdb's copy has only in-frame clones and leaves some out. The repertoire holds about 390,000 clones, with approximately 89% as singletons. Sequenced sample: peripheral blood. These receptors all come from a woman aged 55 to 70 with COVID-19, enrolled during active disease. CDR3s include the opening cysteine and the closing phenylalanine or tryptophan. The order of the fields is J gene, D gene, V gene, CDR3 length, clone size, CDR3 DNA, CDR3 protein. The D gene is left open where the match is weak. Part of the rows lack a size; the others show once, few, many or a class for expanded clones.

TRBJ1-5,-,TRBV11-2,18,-,TGTGCCAGCAGTGCGCATGGACAGAAATTAGATAGCAATCAGCCCCAGCATTTT,CASSAHGQKLDSNQPQHF
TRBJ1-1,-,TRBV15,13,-,TGTGCCACCAGCCGGTCAGGGACTTCTGAAGCTTTCTTT,CATSRSGTSEAFF
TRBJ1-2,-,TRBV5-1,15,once,TGCGCCAGCAGCTCCCGACGGGGAGGCTTCTATGGCTACACCTTC,CASSSRRGGFYGYTF
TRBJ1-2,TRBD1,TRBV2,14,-,TGTGCCAGCAGTGAGACAGGACAGGGATATGGCTACACCTTC,CASSETGQGYGYTF
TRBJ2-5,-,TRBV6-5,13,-,TGTGCCAGCAATGCAGGTAGCCAAGAGACCCAGTACTTC,CASNAGSQETQYF
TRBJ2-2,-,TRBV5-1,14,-,TGCGCCAGCAGCTTGAGGCCGGGGACCGGGGAGCTGTTTTTT,CASSLRPGTGELFF
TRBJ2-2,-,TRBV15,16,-,TGTGCCACCAGCAGAGGATCCGGGGGAGAAACCGGGGAGCTGTTTTTT,CATSRGSGGETGELFF
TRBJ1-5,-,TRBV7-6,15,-,TGTGCCAGCAGCTTAGAGGGCAGAGGGAATCAGCCCCAGCATTTT,CASSLEGRGNQPQHF
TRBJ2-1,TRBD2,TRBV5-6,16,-,TGTGCCAGCAGCCCCACAACCGCGGGGGATTACAATGAGCAGTTCTTC,CASSPTTAGDYNEQFF
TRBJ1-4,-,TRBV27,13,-,TGTGCCAGCAGGGGCAGACCAAATGAAAAACTGTTTTTT,CASRGRPNEKLFF
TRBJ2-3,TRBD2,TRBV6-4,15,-,TGTGCCAGCAGTGACTCGCGGGGGGGCACAGATACGCAGTATTTT,CASSDSRGGTDTQYF
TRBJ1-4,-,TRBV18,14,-,TGTGCCAGCTCACCAGCAGGTATTCAGGAAAAACTGTTTTTT,CASSPAGIQEKLFF
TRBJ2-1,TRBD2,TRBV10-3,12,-,TGTGCCTCCTCGGGGGGGTACAATGAGCAGTTCTTC,CASSGGYNEQFF
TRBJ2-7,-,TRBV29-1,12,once,TGCAGCGCCCAAACAGGGTTCTACGAGCAGTACTTC,CSAQTGFYEQYF
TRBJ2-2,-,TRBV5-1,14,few,TGCGCCAGCTCCGGGACTTTAAACACCGGGGAGCTGTTTTTT,CASSGTLNTGELFF
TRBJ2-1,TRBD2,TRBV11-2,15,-,TGTGCCAGCAGCCCGTCGCGGGGGGGGTACAATGAGCAGTTCTTC,CASSPSRGGYNEQFF
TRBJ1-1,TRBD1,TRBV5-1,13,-,TGCGCCAGCAGCCTACAGGGGGAGGTGGAAGCTTTCTTT,CASSLQGEVEAFF
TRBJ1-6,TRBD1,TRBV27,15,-,TGTGCCAGCAGTCCCCCGGGACAGGGGAATTCACCCCTCCACTTT,CASSPPGQGNSPLHF
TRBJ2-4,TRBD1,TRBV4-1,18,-,TGCGCCAGCAGCCAAGAGGGACAGGGAATCGTAGCCAAAAACATTCAGTACTTC,CASSQEGQGIVAKNIQYF
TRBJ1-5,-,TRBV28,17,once,TGTGCCAGCAGTTTTCGCCGGGAAACACCCTTCAATCAGCCCCAGCATTTT,CASSFRRETPFNQPQHF
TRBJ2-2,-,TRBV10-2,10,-,TGCGCCAGCAGACTCGGGGAGCTGTTTTTT,CASRLGELFF
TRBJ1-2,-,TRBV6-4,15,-,TGTGCCAGCAGCCCTCAGGGGCACTCTAACTATGGCTACACCTTC,CASSPQGHSNYGYTF
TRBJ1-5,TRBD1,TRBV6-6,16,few,TGTGCCAGCAGCCGACAGAGAGACAGGGAATCTCAGCCCCAGCATTTT,CASSRQRDRESQPQHF
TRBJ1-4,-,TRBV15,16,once,TGTGCCACCAGCCGCCTGGGGGGAGGTACTAATGAAAAACTGTTTTTT,CATSRLGGGTNEKLFF
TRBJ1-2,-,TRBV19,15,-,TGTGCCAGTAGAGCTGAGGACAGCGCTAACTATGGCTACACCTTC,CASRAEDSANYGYTF
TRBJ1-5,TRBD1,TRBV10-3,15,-,TGTGCCATCAGTGAAGGGACAGGGTTGGATCAGCCCCAGCATTTT,CAISEGTGLDQPQHF
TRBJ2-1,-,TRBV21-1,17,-,TGTGCCAGCAGCAAAGATTTGGGGGACAGGGGTTGCAATGAGCAGTTCTTC,CASSKDLGDRGCNEQFF
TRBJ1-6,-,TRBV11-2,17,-,TGTGCCAGCAGCCCCGGGGGGTGGGGTGATAATAATTCACCCCTCCACTTT,CASSPGGWGDNNSPLHF
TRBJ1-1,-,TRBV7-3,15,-,TGTGCCAGCAGCTTATTCGCAGGGGCGAATTTAGAAGCTTTCTTT,CASSLFAGANLEAFF
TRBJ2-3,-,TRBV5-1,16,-,TGCGCCAGCAGCTTACCTACAGGGGGGGGCACAGATACGCAGTATTTT,CASSLPTGGGTDTQYF
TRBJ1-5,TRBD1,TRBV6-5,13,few,TGTGCCAGCAGTTCAGGGGGCCGGCAGCCCCAGCATTTT,CASSSGGRQPQHF
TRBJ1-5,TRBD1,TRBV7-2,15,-,TGTGCCAGCAGCGCGGACAGGGGCAGGAATCAGCCCCAGCATTTT,CASSADRGRNQPQHF
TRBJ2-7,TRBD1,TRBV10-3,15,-,TGTGCCATCAGTAACGGACAGGAAAGCTCCTACGAGCAGTACTTC,CAISNGQESSYEQYF
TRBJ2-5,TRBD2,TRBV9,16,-,TGTGCCAGCAGCGTAGACACTAGCGGGCCCGGGGAGACCCAGTACTTC,CASSVDTSGPGETQYF
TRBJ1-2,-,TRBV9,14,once,TGTGCCAGCAGCGTAACCTCAACTGACTATGGCTACACCTTC,CASSVTSTDYGYTF
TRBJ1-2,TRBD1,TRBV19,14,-,TGTGCCACTACGCCGGGACAGGGGGACTATGGCTACACCTTC,CATTPGQGDYGYTF
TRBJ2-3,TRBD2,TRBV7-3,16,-,TGTGCCAGCAGCTTAAAACCGGGGGGTAGCACAGATACGCAGTATTTT,CASSLKPGGSTDTQYF
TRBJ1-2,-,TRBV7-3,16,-,TGTGCCAGCAGCTACCAAGGAGCCAGAACTTTCGGAGGCTACACCTTC,CASSYQGARTFGGYTF
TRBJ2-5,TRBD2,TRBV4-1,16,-,TGCGCCAGCAGCCAAGTACTCGCGGGGGGGCCAAAGACCCAGTACTTC,CASSQVLAGGPKTQYF
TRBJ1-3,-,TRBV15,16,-,TGTGCCACCAGCAGGGACCGACAGGAGGCTGGAAACACCATATATTTT,CATSRDRQEAGNTIYF
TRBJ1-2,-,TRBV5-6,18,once,TGTGCCAGCAGCCCCGACCCCGGGACATTGTTCGGGAACTATGGCTACACCTTC,CASSPDPGTLFGNYGYTF
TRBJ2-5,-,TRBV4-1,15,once,TGCGCCAGCAGCCAGGCTCGGGGGGCTGGGGAGACCCAGTACTTC,CASSQARGAGETQYF
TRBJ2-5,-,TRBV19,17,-,TGTGCCAGTAGTATAGTCTGGGGGGGCGCACCAGGGAAGACCCAGTACTTC,CASSIVWGGAPGKTQYF
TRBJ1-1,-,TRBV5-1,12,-,TGCGCCAGCAGCAGGGACTACACTGAAGCTTTCTTT,CASSRDYTEAFF
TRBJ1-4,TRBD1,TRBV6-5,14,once,TGTGCCAGCAGAACCGGACAGGCGGGCGAAAAACTGTTTTTT,CASRTGQAGEKLFF
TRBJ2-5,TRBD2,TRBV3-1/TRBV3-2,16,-,TGTGCCAGCAGCCAATTACCGGGACTAGGGTCGGAGACCCAGTACTTC,CASSQLPGLGSETQYF
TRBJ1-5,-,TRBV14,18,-,TGTGCCAGCAGCCAAGAACAATTGTACCAGGGTTCGTATCAGCCCCAGCATTTT,CASSQEQLYQGSYQPQHF
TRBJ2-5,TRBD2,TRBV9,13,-,TGTGCCAGCAGCGTAGCGGGAGGAGAGACCCAGTACTTC,CASSVAGGETQYF
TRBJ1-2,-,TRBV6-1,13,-,TGTGCCAGCAGTGACGCGGGCCTTTATGGCTACACCTTC,CASSDAGLYGYTF
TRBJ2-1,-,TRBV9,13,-,TGTGCCAGCAGCGTACTACAGGTCAATGAGCAGTTCTTC,CASSVLQVNEQFF
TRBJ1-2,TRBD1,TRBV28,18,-,TGTGCCAGCAGTTTCGCAGCGGGACAGGGGCTATTTGGGTATGGCTACACCTTC,CASSFAAGQGLFGYGYTF
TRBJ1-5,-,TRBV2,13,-,TGTGCCAGCGGCGGGTCCGAGAATCAGCCCCAGCATTTT,CASGGSENQPQHF
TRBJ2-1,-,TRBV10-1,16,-,TGCGCCAGCAGTGATTTTGCTAGAAGTCGGTACAATGAGCAGTTCTTC,CASSDFARSRYNEQFF